This T cell receptor (beta chain) appears in the sequencing data of a study of OX40 agonist ivuxolimab in advanced cancers. With 0 bases removed from V and 4 bases from J, the gap between germline ends came to 7 bases. The CDR3 spans 13 residues. Germline V gene data show CDR1 as SGHRS and CDR2 as YFSETQ. Profiling relied on immunoSEQ multiplex PCR, and the TCRdb table lists in-frame clones only, not all of them. The table has 50,000 to 65,000 clones, more than 75% seen once. V gene TRBV5-1 combines with J gene TRBJ1-2; D gene unclear. The starting material was CD4+ or CD8+ T cells sorted from blood, obtained in a trial of the OX40 agonist ivuxolimab. The sequence was collected from an adult with an advanced solid tumor such as melanoma, head and neck, liver or kidney cancer. The CDR3 region has the DNA TGCGCCAGCAGCTTGGCCGGGAGCTATGGCTACACCTTC. As protein: CASSLAGSYGYTF.